These 9 T cell receptor beta chains came from one sample sequenced in a study of blood T cell repertoires in COVID-19. Only in-frame clones appear in the TCRdb table, and some are missing; sequencing was by immunoSEQ multiplex PCR. The sample lists 85,000 to 100,000 clones; around 84% were seen once. The sample comprised peripheral blood. Source of these receptors: a woman in her sixties or seventies in a cohort sampled during active or convalescent COVID-19.

This clone was detected a few times. V usage is TRBV4-1 and J usage is TRBJ1-2, with no clear D. The germline V gene encodes CDR1 MGHRA and CDR2 YSYEKL. Deletions cut 1 base from V and 13 bases from J, with 19 bases between. CDR3 length equals 14 residues. This CDR3 reads CASSQGNSYASVTF. The DNA for the CDR3 is TGCGCCAGCAGCCAAGGAAATAGCTACGCTTCGGTCACCTTC.

The V call is TRBV10-1, the J call TRBJ2-1; 8 nucleotides match TRBD2. Germline assignment: CDR1 WNHNN and CDR2 SYGVQD (reference sequence). Trimming cost V 4 bases and J 8 bases; bases outside gene matches: 13. The length of the CDR3 is 16 residues. The CDR3 nucleotides read TGCGCCAGCAGTGGCGGCGGGGGGCCGACGATGGATGAGCAGTTCTTC. Protein: CASSGGGGPTMDEQFF.

J is TRBJ1-2 and V is TRBV18; the D is unclear. The CDR3 loop spans 11 amino acids. V was trimmed by 5 bases and J by 5 bases, leaving 6 bases between them. Germline V gene data show CDR1 as KGHSH and CDR2 as LQKENI. The CDR3 protein is CASSAEYGYTF. The CDR3, as DNA: TGTGCCAGCTCAGCTGAGTATGGCTACACCTTC.

V is TRBV19 and J is TRBJ2-2; D unresolved. Trimming removed 1 base at V and 4 bases at J, with 10 bases between. This CDR3 has 15 amino acids. The germline V gene encodes CDR1 LNHDA and CDR2 SQIVND (reference sequence). The CDR3 region is CASSIGLVSTGELFF. The CDR3 DNA reads as TGTGCCAGTAGTATAGGGTTAGTAAGCACCGGGGAGCTGTTTTTT.

Only one count was recorded for this clone. This sequence joins TRBV18 and TRBJ2-1; no reliable D call. The germline V gene encodes CDR1 KGHSH and CDR2 LQKENI. The V gene lost 1 base and the J gene lost 8 bases, with 9 bases spanning the gap. CDR3 length: 13 amino acids. The CDR3, as DNA: TGTGCCAGCTCACCACTGATGCTAGATGAGCAGTTCTTC. It translates to CASSPLMLDEQFF.

J is TRBJ2-7 and V is TRBV28; maybe TRBD2 (6 bases). V was shortened by 6 bases and J by 0 bases, with 21 bases between the two germline ends. Germline CDR1 and CDR2: MDHEN and SYDVKM. The CDR3 contains 17 residues. CDR3 DNA: TGTGCCAGCAGCCTCCCGTTTCTAGCGACGCGCTCCTACGAGCAGTACTTC. Translating it yields CASSLPFLATRSYEQYF.

This clone was detected only a few times. This sequence joins TRBV29-1 and TRBJ2-7, with D maybe TRBD1 (5 bases). Deletions cut 6 bases from V and 4 bases from J, with 16 bases between. The CDR3 runs 13 residues. Germline assignment: CDR1 SQVTM and CDR2 ANQGSEA. The CDR3 region has the DNA TGCAGCGTCGCACAGACGCAGGGTTACGAGCAGTACTTC. It is translated as CSVAQTQGYEQYF.

The genes are TRBV28 and TRBJ1-4, with D perhaps matching TRBD1 (5 bases). Germline-derived CDR1 and CDR2 are MDHEN and SYDVKM. V was shortened by 1 base and J by 9 bases, with 15 bases between the two germline ends. CDR3 length: 15 residues. The CDR3 loop reads CASSLLGQGSKKLFF. The CDR3 DNA follows: TGTGCCAGCAGTTTATTGGGGCAGGGTAGTAAAAAACTGTTTTTT.

V and J are TRBV2 and TRBJ2-3; 10 bases align to TRBD2. Germline-derived CDR1 and CDR2 are SNHLY and FYNNEI. The CDR3 covers 15 residues. V dropped 4 bases and J dropped 1; count of bases not matched to a gene: 2. Here the CDR3 DNA reads TGTGCCAGCAGTGTTCTAGCGGGAGGCACAGATACGCAGTATTTT. This encodes CASSVLAGGTDTQYF.